Listed below are T cell receptor beta chains from one sample, sequenced in a study of cytomegalovirus exposure and HLA in healthy donors. The protocol was immunoSEQ multiplex PCR, while the TCRdb copy is restricted to in-frame clones and leaves out a portion. The profile shows about 90,000 clones, approximately 66% of them singletons. The sample comprised PBMCs. The receptor set was obtained from a man in his thirties or forties in good health and CMV-seronegative. The conserved cysteine and the conserved F or W are not part of the CDR3 here. The order of the fields is J gene, clone size, V gene, CDR3 protein. Size values are once, few and many counts, or a class for expanded clones, and some rows have none.

>TRBJ2-3|few|TRBV7-8
ASSLRTSGSTDTQY
>TRBJ2-2|few|TRBV27
ASSPPAGLQKLF
>NA|NA|TRBV2
ASSIHPGTGQSEQY
>TRBJ1-6|few|TRBV27
ASSRGDYNSPLH
>TRBJ2-2|NA|TRBV30
AWSPTVGTGELF
>TRBJ1-6|NA|TRBV10-3
AISESGRPESPLH
>TRBJ2-7|once|TRBV29-1
SVEDRRGTYEQY
>TRBJ1-1|NA|TRBV6-5
ASSVDGQGVTEAF
>TRBJ2-5|NA|TRBV30
AWSLQETQY
>TRBJ2-3|NA|TRBV28
ASSLQTGQDPDTQY
>TRBJ2-2|few|TRBV4-1
ASSQVPGAGELF
>TRBJ2-2|NA|TRBV19
ASGARNTGELF
>TRBJ1-3|NA|TRBV7-9
ASSLVTGNTIY
>TRBJ2-5|few|TRBV27
ASSLSGLAGGETQY
>TRBJ2-6|few|TRBV28
ASSNSGANVLT
>TRBJ2-3|NA|TRBV7-9
ASSFSAATDTQY
>TRBJ2-7|few|TRBV28
ASSFGQGREQY
>TRBJ2-5|NA|TRBV5-1
ASSSHIQETQY
>TRBJ2-7|NA|TRBV15
ATSREAGGASYEQY
>TRBJ2-7|NA|TRBV6-1
ASREDRGSSYEQY
>TRBJ2-5|NA|TRBV19
ASSQGTSGRAGETQY
>TRBJ2-3|NA|TRBV4-2
ASSQEGTSTDTQY
>TRBJ2-1|NA|TRBV6-4
ASSDRENEQF
>TRBJ2-1|NA|TRBV6-5
ASSTGFHNEQF
>TRBJ2-7|NA|TRBV10-3
AIGKGQSYEQY
>TRBJ2-7|NA|TRBV28
ASSSRGGSVYEQY
>TRBJ1-4|NA|TRBV4-1
ASSQEGHPNEKLF
>TRBJ1-3|once|TRBV4-3
ASSQDRRDRGLGNTIY
>TRBJ2-3|NA|TRBV5-8
ASDSWREGTSGTQY
>TRBJ2-3|NA|TRBV19
ATQHRQGTNTQY
>TRBJ2-3|NA|TRBV30
AWSGASGSRDTQY
>TRBJ2-6|NA|TRBV29-1
SVRISSGANVLT
>TRBJ2-5|NA|TRBV7-6
ASSHPGLAGPETQY
>TRBJ2-3|few|TRBV6-4
ASSASGETDTQY
>TRBJ2-1|few|TRBV27
ASSPSLTGNNEQF
>TRBJ2-5|NA|TRBV7-2
ASSPPTGVETQY
>TRBJ1-4|NA|TRBV29-1
SVGGGLATNEKLF
>TRBJ1-2|NA|TRBV6-1
ASTGQGHGYT